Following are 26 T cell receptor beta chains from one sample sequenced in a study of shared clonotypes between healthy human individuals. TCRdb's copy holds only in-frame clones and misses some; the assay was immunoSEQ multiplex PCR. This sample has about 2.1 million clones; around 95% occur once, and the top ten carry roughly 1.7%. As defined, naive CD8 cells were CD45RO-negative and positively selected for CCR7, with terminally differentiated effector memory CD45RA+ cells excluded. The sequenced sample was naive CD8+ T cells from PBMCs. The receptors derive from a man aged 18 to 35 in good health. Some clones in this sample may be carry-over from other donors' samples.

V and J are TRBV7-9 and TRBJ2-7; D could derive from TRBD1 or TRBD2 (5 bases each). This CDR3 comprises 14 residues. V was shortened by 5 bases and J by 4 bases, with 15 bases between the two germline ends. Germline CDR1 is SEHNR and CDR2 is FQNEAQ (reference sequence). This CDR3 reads CASSRPGRLYEQYF. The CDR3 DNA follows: TGTGCCAGCAGCCGGCCGGGACGTTTGTACGAGCAGTACTTC.

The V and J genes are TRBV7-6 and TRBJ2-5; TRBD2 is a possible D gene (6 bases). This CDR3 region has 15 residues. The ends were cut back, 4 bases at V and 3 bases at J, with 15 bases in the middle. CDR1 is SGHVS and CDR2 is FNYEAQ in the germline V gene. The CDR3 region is CASSSLAGGKETQYF. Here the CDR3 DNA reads TGTGCCAGCAGCTCACTAGCTGGCGGCAAAGAGACCCAGTACTTC.

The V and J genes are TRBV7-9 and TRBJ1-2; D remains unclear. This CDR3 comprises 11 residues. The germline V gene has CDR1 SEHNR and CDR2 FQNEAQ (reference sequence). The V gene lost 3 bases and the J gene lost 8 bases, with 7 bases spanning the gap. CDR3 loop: CASSFGIGYTF. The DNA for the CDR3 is TGTGCCAGCAGCTTCGGAATAGGCTACACCTTC.

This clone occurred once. This chain's CDR3 is CASSLTGALTGELFF. CDR3 DNA sequence: TGTGCCAGCAGCCTTACAGGGGCCCTCACCGGGGAGCTGTTTTTT. The rearrangement uses TRBV13 and TRBJ2-2; 7 nucleotides align to TRBD1. The CDR3 sequence is 15 residues long. Germline V gene lookup returns CDR1 PRHDT and CDR2 FYEKMQ (reference sequence). The trim removed 5 bases at V and 4 bases at J, leaving 7 bases unmatched.

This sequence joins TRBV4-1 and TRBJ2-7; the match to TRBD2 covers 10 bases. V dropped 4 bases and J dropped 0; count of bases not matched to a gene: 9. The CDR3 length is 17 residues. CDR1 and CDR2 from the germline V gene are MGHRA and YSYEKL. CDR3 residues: CASSRDLAGALSYEQYF. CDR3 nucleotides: TGCGCCAGCAGCCGAGACCTAGCGGGAGCCCTCTCCTACGAGCAGTACTTC.

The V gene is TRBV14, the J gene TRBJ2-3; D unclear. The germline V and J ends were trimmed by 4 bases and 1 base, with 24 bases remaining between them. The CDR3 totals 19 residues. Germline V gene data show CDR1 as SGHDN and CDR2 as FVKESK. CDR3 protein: CASSPRHWEQKIGTDTQYF. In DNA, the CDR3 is TGTGCCAGCAGCCCGAGACACTGGGAACAGAAAATAGGCACAGATACGCAGTATTTT.

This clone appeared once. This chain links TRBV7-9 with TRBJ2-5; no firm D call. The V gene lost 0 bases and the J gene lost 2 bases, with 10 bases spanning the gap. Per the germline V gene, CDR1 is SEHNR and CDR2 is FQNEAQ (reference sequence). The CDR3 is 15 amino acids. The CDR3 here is CASSLAGVSQETQYF. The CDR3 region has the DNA TGTGCCAGCAGCTTAGCTGGGGTCTCTCAAGAGACCCAGTACTTC.

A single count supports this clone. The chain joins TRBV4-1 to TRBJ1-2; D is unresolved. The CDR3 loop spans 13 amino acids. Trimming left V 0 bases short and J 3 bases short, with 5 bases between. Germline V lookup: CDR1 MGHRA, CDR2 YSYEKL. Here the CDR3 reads CASSQDRYYGYTF. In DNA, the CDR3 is TGCGCCAGCAGCCAAGACAGGTACTATGGCTACACCTTC.

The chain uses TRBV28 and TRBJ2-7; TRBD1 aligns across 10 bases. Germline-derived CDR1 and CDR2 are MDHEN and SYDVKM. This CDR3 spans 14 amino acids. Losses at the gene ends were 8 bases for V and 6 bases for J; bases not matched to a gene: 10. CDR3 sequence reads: CASSRRDRGVEQYF. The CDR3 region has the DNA TGTGCCAGCTCCCGGCGGGACAGGGGAGTCGAGCAGTACTTC.

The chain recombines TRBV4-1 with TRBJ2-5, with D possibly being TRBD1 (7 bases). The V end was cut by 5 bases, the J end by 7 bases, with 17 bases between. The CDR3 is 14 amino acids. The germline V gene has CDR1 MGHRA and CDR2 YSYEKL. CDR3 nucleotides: TGCGCCAGCAGCTCAGGGGGACCAGCGGGGACCCAGTACTTC. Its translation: CASSSGGPAGTQYF.

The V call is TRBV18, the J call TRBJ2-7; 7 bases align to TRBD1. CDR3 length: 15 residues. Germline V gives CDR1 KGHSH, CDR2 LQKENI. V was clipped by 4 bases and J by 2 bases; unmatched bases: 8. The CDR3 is CASSLTRQGTYEQYF. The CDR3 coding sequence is TGTGCCAGCTCACTTACTAGACAGGGCACCTACGAGCAGTACTTC.

The CDR3 region is CASSLFIRLEGEQYF. Here the CDR3 DNA reads TGTGCCAGCAGCTTATTTATCAGGTTGGAGGGCGAGCAGTACTTC. The chain joins TRBV7-9 to TRBJ2-7; D is possibly TRBD2 (6 bases). Germline values: CDR1 SEHNR, CDR2 FQNEAQ (reference sequence). The length of the CDR3 is 15 residues. Trimming stripped 2 bases from V and 6 bases from J, with 17 bases between.

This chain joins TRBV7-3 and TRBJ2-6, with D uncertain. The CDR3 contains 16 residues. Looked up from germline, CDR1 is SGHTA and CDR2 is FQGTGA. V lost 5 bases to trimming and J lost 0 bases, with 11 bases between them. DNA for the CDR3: TGTGCCAGCAGCACCGACGAGGCCTCTGGGGCCAACGTCCTGACTTTC. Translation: CASSTDEASGANVLTF.

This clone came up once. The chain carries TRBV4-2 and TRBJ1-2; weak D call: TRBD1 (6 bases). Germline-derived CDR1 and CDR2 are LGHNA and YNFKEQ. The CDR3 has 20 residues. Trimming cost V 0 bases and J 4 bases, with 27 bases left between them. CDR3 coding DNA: TGTGCCAGCAGCCAAGATCCCTCGGGGGCGATTTCGACCGAAAGCTATGGCTACACCTTC. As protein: CASSQDPSGAISTESYGYTF.

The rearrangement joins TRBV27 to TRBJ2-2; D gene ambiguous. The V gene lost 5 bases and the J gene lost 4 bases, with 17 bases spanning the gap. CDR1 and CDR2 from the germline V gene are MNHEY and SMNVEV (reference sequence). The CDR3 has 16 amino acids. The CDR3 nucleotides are TGTGCCAGCAGTCGAATGGACCCCCTACTCACCGGGGAGCTGTTTTTT. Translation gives CASSRMDPLLTGELFF.

The CDR3 here is CAISENLSGQYNEQFF. In nucleotides, the CDR3 is TGTGCCATCAGTGAGAATTTGAGCGGGCAATACAATGAGCAGTTCTTC. V is TRBV10-3 and J is TRBJ2-1, with D perhaps matching TRBD2 (6 bases). CDR1 and CDR2 (germline): ENHRY, SYGVKD. The CDR3 length is 16 residues. Trimming pared 2 bases from V and 4 bases from J, leaving 15 bases between.

CDR3 sequence: CASSGRGHENTEAFF. The CDR3 DNA follows: TGTGCCAGCAGCGGCCGGGGACATGAGAACACTGAAGCTTTCTTT. V gene TRBV11-2 combines with J gene TRBJ1-1; the D gene is possibly TRBD1 (6 bases). Trimming took off 5 bases at V and 1 base at J, with 14 bases between the two ends. Germline V gene data show CDR1 as SGHAT and CDR2 as FQNNGV. CDR3 length equals 15 residues.

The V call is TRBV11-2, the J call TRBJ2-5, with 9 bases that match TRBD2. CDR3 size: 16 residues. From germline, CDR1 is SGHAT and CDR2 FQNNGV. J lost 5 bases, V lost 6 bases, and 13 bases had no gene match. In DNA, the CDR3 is TGTGCCAGCAGGATTAGCGGGAGATTTCGGGTTGAGACCCAGTACTTC. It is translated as CASRISGRFRVETQYF.

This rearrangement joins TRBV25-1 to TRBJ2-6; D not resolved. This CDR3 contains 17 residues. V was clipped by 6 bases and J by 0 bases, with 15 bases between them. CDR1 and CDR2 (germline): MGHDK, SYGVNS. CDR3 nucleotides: TGTGCCAGCAGCAGACGGGCCCGCGACTCTGGGGCCAACGTCCTGACTTTC. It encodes CASSRRARDSGANVLTF. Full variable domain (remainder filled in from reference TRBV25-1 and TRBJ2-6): EADIYQTPRYLVIGTGKKITLECSQTMGHDKMYWYQQDPGMELHLIHYSYGVNSTEKGDLSSESTVSRIRTEHFPLTLESARPSHTSQYLCASSRRARDSGANVLTFGAGSRLTVL.

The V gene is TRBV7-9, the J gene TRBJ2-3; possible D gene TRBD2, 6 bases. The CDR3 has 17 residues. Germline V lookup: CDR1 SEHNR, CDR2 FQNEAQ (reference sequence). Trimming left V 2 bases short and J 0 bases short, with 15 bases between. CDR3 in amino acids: CASSLNSLARSTDTQYF. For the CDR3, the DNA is TGTGCCAGCAGCTTAAACTCTCTAGCGCGAAGCACAGATACGCAGTATTTT.

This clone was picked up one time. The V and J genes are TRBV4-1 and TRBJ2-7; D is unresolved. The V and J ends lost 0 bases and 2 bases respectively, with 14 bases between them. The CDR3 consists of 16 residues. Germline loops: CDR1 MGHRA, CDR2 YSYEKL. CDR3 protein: CASSQDGVGRTYEQYF. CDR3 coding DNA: TGCGCCAGCAGCCAAGATGGTGTCGGACGGACCTACGAGCAGTACTTC.

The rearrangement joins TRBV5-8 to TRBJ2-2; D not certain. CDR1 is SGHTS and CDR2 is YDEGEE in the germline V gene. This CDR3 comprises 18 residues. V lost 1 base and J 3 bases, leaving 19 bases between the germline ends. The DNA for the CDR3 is TGTGCCAGCAGCTTGCGGTTTGGGCAGGATCAAGACACCGGGGAGCTGTTTTTT. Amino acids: CASSLRFGQDQDTGELFF.

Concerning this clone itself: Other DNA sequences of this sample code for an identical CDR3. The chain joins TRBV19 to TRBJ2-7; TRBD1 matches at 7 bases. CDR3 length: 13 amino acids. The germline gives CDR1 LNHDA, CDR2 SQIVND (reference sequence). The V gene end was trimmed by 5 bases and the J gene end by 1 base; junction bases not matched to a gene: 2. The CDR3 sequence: CASSSGQSYEQYF. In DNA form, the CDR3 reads TGTGCCAGTAGTTCGGGACAGTCCTACGAGCAGTACTTC.

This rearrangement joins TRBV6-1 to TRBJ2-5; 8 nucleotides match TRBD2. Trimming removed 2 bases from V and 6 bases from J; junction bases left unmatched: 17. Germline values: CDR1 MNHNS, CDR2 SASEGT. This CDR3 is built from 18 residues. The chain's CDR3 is CASSENRRGATGGKTQYF. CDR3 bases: TGTGCCAGCAGTGAAAATCGGCGGGGGGCAACGGGCGGGAAGACCCAGTACTTC.

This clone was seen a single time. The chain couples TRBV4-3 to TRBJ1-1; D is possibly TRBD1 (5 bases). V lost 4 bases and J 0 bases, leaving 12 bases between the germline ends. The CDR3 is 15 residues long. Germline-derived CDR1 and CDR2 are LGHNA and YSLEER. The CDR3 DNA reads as TGCGCCAGCAGCCGAGGGGACCACATGAACACTGAAGCTTTCTTT. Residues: CASSRGDHMNTEAFF.

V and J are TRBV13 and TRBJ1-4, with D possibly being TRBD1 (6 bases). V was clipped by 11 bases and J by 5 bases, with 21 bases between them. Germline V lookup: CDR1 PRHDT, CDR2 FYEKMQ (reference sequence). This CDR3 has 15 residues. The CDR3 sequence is CASPVPGVNNEKLFF. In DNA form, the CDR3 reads TGTGCCTCACCTGTCCCAGGGGTGAACAATGAAAAACTGTTTTTT. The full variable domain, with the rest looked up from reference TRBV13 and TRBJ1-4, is AAGVIQSPRHLIKEKRETATLKCYPIPRHDTVYWYQQGPGQDPQFLISFYEKMQSDKGSIPDRFSAQQFSDYHSELNMSSLELGDSALYFCASPVPGVNNEKLFFGSGTQLSVL.